This note documents a single TCR beta chain sequence. Germline values: CDR1 SGHRS, CDR2 YFSETQ. Between the trimmed V and J ends, which lost 3 bases and 1 base, there was a span of 10 bases. This CDR3 spans 14 amino acids. These data are taken from a study of blood T cell repertoires in COVID-19. Study-level information: The United States, Italy and Spain provided the acute and convalescent COVID-19 samples. Nucleic acid was either cDNA or gDNA, and it came from T cells, B-cell-depleted T cells, or PBMCs.

A Seattle source enrolled patients during active infection and followed them longitudinally. Original methodology: Amplification from reference gene primers served as the basis for estimated nucleated cell counts. Profiled with immunoSEQ multiplex PCR; TCRdb holds only in-frame clones, not every one. V and J calls and clone size are copied from that table; D and trimming were computed from the DNA. This table holds 95,000 or so clones, around 81% found once. Source material: peripheral blood. The TCR was taken from an elderly man with COVID-19, enrolled during active disease. This sequence joins TRBV5-1 and TRBJ1-1; D is unclear. The CDR3, as DNA: TGCGCCAGCAGCTACGGTAGAGGGAACACTGAAGCTTTCTTT. Its protein product is CASSYGRGNTEAFF.